The rows below give T cell receptor beta chains drawn from one sample of a study of CD8 T cells in ankylosing spondylitis. TCRdb itself ran the 5' RACE reads through MiXCR, one entry per CDR3 protein. The sample includes roughly 470,000 distinct CDR3 sequences, more than 25% of them seen just once. The material sequenced was blood, either unsorted or a sorted T cell fraction (not recorded which). These receptor sequences come from a male donor with ankylosing spondylitis. Both conserved end residues are part of each CDR3. D genes are given only for firm matches. Not every row has a clone size; where given, it reads once, few, many or a size class.

- TRBJ1-2 TRBD1 TRBV6-5 TGTGCCAGCAGTTCCACAAGGACAGGGGATGGCTACACCTTC CASSSTRTGDGYTF
- TRBJ2-3 - TRBV11-2 TGTGCCAGCAGCCCCCACTGGAGCGGGTCGGGCACAGATACGCAGTATTTT CASSPHWSGSGTDTQYF
many TRBJ1-2 - TRBV20-1 TGCAGTGCTTTTTCCGGAGCTAACTATGGCTACACCTTC CSAFSGANYGYTF
- TRBJ1-5 TRBD1 TRBV20-1 TGCAGTGCTTTACGGGACAGCAAAAATCAGCCCCAGCATTTT CSALRDSKNQPQHF
- TRBJ1-1 - TRBV19 TGTGCCAGTAGTCCGCCAGACAAACTGAACACTGAAGCTTTCTTT CASSPPDKLNTEAFF
- TRBJ2-1 TRBD1 TRBV10-3 TGTGCCATGGGACAGGGGGGCGATGAGCAGTTCTTC CAMGQGGDEQFF
many TRBJ2-2 TRBD1 TRBV5-1 TGCGCCAGCAGCCCGGGACAGGGGAACACCGGGGAGCTGTTTTTT CASSPGQGNTGELFF
- TRBJ1-2 TRBD1 TRBV7-8 TGTGCCAGCAGCAGACAGGGGGCGAGGGGCTACACCTTC CASSRQGARGYTF
many TRBJ1-2 - TRBV4-2 TGTGCCAGCAGCCAAGATAAGGGGGGCATATATGGCTACACCTTC CASSQDKGGIYGYTF
- TRBJ2-3 TRBD2 TRBV5-1 TGCGCCAGCCCGGGTAGCGGGGACACCATAGATACGCAGTATTTT CASPGSGDTIDTQYF
- TRBJ2-1 - TRBV24-1 TGTGCCACCAGTGACCTGGGACGGGATGAGCAGTTCTTC CATSDLGRDEQFF
- TRBJ2-7 - TRBV20-1 TGCAGTGCCAGTTCGGGACTCGAAAGCTCCTACGAGCAGTACTTC CSASSGLESSYEQYF
once TRBJ2-5 - TRBV12-3/TRBV12-4 TGTGCCAGCCGATTTGGGGGCGGAGGTCGGGAGACCCAGTACTTC CASRFGGGGRETQYF
- TRBJ1-2 TRBD1 TRBV7-2 TGTGCCAGCAGCGCGACAGGGGGTAGTGGCTACACCTTC CASSATGGSGYTF
- TRBJ2-3 TRBD2 TRBV20-1 TGCAGTGTGGGGGGGACAGGGAATCGCCTACTAGCGGGAGTTCGGGGGCAGTATTTT CSVGGTGNRLLAGVRGQYF
few TRBJ2-5 - TRBV12-3/TRBV12-4 TGTGCCAGCAGTTTACCCGAGGGTGCCAGGGAGACCCAGTACTTC CASSLPEGARETQYF
few TRBJ2-1 - TRBV28 TGTGCCAGCAGTTTAAAGACTAGTGTGCAGTTCTTC CASSLKTSVQFF
- TRBJ2-2 - TRBV21-1 TGTGCCAGCACCTCTACATGTTTGATCTCCTCGAAGCTGTTTTTT CASTSTCLISSKLFF
few TRBJ2-2 - TRBV5-1 TGCGCCAGCAGCTTGGGACTCAATGCCGGGGAGCTGTTTTTT CASSLGLNAGELFF
few TRBJ1-1 - TRBV7-2 TGTGCCAGCAGCTTAGCAATCAGAATGAACACTGAAGCTTTCTTT CASSLAIRMNTEAFF
few TRBJ2-3 - TRBV4-2 TGTGCCAGCAGCCAAGTGCTTTTGACAGATACGCAGTATTTT CASSQVLLTDTQYF
few TRBJ2-1 - TRBV5-1 TGCGCCAGCAGTTCAGGACCCCACAATGAGCAGTTCTTC CASSSGPHNEQFF
- TRBJ1-4 - TRBV14 TGTGCCAGCAGCCAAGTAGGAGGTCGGCAGGGTGGTGAAAAACTGTTTTTT CASSQVGGRQGGEKLFF
- TRBJ2-3 TRBD2 TRBV5-4 TGTGCCAGCAGCTCCCACCTAGCGGGAGGTACAGATACGCAGTATTTT CASSSHLAGGTDTQYF
- TRBJ1-1 - TRBV5-6 TGTGCCAGCAGCTTCCTAATCAGCACTGAAGCTTTCTTT CASSFLISTEAFF